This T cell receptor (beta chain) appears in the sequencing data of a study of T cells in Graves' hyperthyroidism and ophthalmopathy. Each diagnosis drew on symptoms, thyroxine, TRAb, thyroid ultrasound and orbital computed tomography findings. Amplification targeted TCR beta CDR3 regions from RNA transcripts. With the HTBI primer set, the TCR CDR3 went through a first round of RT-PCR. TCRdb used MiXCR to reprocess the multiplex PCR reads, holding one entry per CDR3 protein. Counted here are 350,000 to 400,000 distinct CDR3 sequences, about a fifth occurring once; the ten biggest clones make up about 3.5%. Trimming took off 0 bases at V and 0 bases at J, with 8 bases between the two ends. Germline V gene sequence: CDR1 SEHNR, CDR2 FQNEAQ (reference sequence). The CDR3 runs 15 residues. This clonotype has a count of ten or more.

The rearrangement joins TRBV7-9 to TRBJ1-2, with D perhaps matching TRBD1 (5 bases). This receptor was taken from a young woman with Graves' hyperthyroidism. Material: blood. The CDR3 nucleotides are TGTGCCAGCAGCTTAGCTGGGGCGCCTAACTATGGCTACACCTTC. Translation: CASSLAGAPNYGYTF. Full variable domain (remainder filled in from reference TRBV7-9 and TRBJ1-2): DTGVSQNPRHKITKRGQNVTFRCDPISEHNRLYWYRQTLGQGPEFLTYFQNEAQLEKSRLLSDRFSAERPKGSFSTLEIQRTEQGDSAMYLCASSLAGAPNYGYTFGSGTRLTVV.